This T cell receptor beta chain stems from a study of control samples from healthy donors and cancer patients. Assay used: immunoSEQ multiplex PCR; TCRdb lists only in-frame clones, some missing. The sample has 150,000 to 200,000 clones; over 85% are singletons. On this clone: Other DNA sequences in the same sample also yield this CDR3.

This CDR3 region has 15 residues. In germline, CDR1 is MNHEY, CDR2 SVGAGI. Trimming cost V 0 bases and J 0 bases, with 8 bases left between them. The sequencing sample was made of blood. The rearrangement links TRBV6-5 to TRBJ1-1, with D unresolved. This sequence was found in a woman aged 35 to 49 in good health. The CDR3 loop reads CASSYSANMNTEAFF. In nucleotides, the CDR3 is TGTGCCAGCAGTTACTCGGCAAACATGAACACTGAAGCTTTCTTT.